This note documents a single T cell receptor beta chain sequence. Its antigen is not identified. Germline V gene sequence: CDR1 MNHNY, CDR2 SVGAGI (reference sequence). CDR3 size: 14 residues. Trimming took off 7 bases at V and 1 base at J, with 11 bases between the two ends. Repertoires were generated with immunoSEQ multiplex PCR, while TCRdb's copy carries only in-frame clones and drops some. The sample has 40,000 to 45,000 clones; less than 90% are singletons. The data were obtained in a study of OX40 agonist ivuxolimab in advanced cancers. The overall study: An anti-OX40 (CD134) antibody with agonistic activity, ivuxolimab, was administered to patients. From roughly 20 to 90 years was the age range, with a mean of about 56 years, and roughly 80% were male. Study-wide points: At 0.1 to 3.0 mg/kg, CD4+ and CD8+ blood T cells expanded clonally by week 6.

This sequence joins TRBV6-6 and TRBJ1-3; D not resolved. This receptor was identified in an adult with an advanced solid tumor such as melanoma, head and neck, liver or kidney cancer. Sequenced here: CD4+ or CD8+ T cells sorted from blood, sampled in a trial of the OX40 agonist ivuxolimab. The CDR3 nucleotides read TGTGCCAGCACCCTCCCCCCGTCTGGAAACACCATATATTTT. Translated: CASTLPPSGNTIYF.